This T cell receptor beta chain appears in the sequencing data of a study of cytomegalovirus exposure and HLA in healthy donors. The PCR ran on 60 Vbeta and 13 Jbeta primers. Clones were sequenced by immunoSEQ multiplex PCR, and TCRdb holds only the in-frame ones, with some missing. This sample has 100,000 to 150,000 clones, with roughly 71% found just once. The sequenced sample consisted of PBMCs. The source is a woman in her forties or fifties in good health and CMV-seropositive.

The CDR3 nucleotides are TGTGCCAGCAGTGAGGGAGGTTGGGGACAGCCCCAGCATTTT. It is translated as CASSEGGWGQPQHF. The rearrangement uses TRBV2 and TRBJ1-5; D gene ambiguous. Germline V gene data show CDR1 as SNHLY and CDR2 as FYNNEI. Trimming removed 3 bases at V and 7 bases at J, with 13 bases between. The CDR3 runs to 14 residues.